This entry is about one TCR beta chain. Trimming took off 4 bases at V and 7 bases at J, with 8 bases between the two ends. Germline lookup yields CDR1 SEHNR and CDR2 FQNEAQ (reference sequence). There are 12 residues in the CDR3. Peripheral blood CD8+ and CD4+ T cells were profiled by TCR beta sequencing. The patients serving as multiple sclerosis controls were treatment-naive. They had stable or active relapsing-remitting disease and fulfilled revised McDonald criteria. The data stem from a study of CD8 T cells in Susac syndrome. RNA, at about 0.45 to 1 ug, was reverse transcribed with random hexamers. Amplification of TCR beta CDR3 across 54 Vbeta and 13 Jbeta was performed with immunoSEQ multiplex PCR. TCRdb fed the immunoSEQ multiplex PCR reads into MiXCR, producing one record per CDR3 protein. This sample has a few hundred thousand distinct CDR3 sequences; 85% to 90% occur once, and the top ten carry approximately 0.12%.

The chain recombines TRBV7-9 with TRBJ2-1; D uncertain. The origin of this receptor is a human donor with multiple sclerosis. The specimen was CD8+ T cells from PBMCs. The CDR3 region has the DNA TGTGCCAGCAGCTCTATCAGAAATGAGCAGTTCTTC. This codes for CASSSIRNEQFF.